Listed below are T cell receptor beta chains from one sample, sequenced in a study of T cells after posttransplantation cyclophosphamide. Here immunoSEQ multiplex PCR was the method, and the copy in TCRdb shows in-frame clones only, minus some. Of around 20,000 clones detected, 95% to 98% appear once; the ten largest clones hold approximately 0.16%. The sequencing input was naive CD4+ T cells sorted from PBMCs. These receptors all come from a man in his forties in good health, CMV-negative, and a related stem cell transplant donor. CDR3s include the opening cysteine and the closing phenylalanine or tryptophan. Each record gives: clone size, D gene, J gene, V gene, CDR3 protein, CDR3 DNA. The D gene is left open where the match is weak. Some rows mark clone size as missing; the rest say once, few, many or name a class of expanded clone.

-,-,TRBJ1-3,TRBV5-1,CASSLESGNTIYF,TGCGCCAGCAGCTTGGAATCGGGAAACACCATATATTTT
-,TRBD2,TRBJ2-7,TRBV19,CASSIAPSGLTAHEQYF,TGTGCCAGTAGTATAGCTCCTAGCGGTCTTACCGCCCACGAGCAGTACTTC
-,-,TRBJ2-2,TRBV7-3,CASSPPGRELFF,TGTGCCAGCAGCCCCCCAGGAAGGGAGCTGTTTTTT
once,-,TRBJ2-2,TRBV18,CASSDTGELFF,TGTGCCAGCTCCGACACCGGGGAGCTGTTTTTT
once,-,TRBJ2-3,TRBV11-2,CASSFLGGGTDTQYF,TGTGCCAGCAGCTTTCTCGGAGGGGGCACAGATACGCAGTATTTT
-,TRBD1,TRBJ1-1,TRBV30,CAWSLGTGDTEAFF,TGTGCCTGGAGTCTAGGGACAGGGGACACTGAAGCTTTCTTT
once,-,TRBJ2-5,TRBV30,CAWSAGGFQETQYF,TGCGCCTGGAGTGCTGGGGGGTTCCAAGAGACCCAGTACTTC
-,-,TRBJ2-7,TRBV5-1,CASSLELADEQYF,TGCGCCAGCAGCTTGGAACTAGCCGACGAGCAGTACTTC
-,-,TRBJ1-3,TRBV9,CASSVGAGLSGNTIYF,TGTGCCAGCAGCGTAGGAGCAGGCCTCTCTGGAAACACCATATATTTT
-,TRBD1,TRBJ1-1,TRBV7-9,CASSSQGAGDTEAFF,TGTGCCAGCAGCTCGCAGGGGGCTGGTGACACTGAAGCTTTCTTT
-,-,TRBJ2-2,TRBV5-6,CASTNLWATGELFF,TGTGCCAGCACTAACTTATGGGCAACCGGGGAGCTGTTTTTT
-,-,TRBJ1-4,TRBV18,CASSTATAGINEKLFF,TGTGCCAGCTCAACAGCTACAGCCGGCATCAATGAAAAACTGTTTTTT
-,-,TRBJ1-2,TRBV4-2,CASSQDLSSPSGGYTF,TGTGCCAGCAGCCAAGACCTTTCCTCACCAAGCGGTGGCTACACCTTC
-,TRBD1,TRBJ1-1,TRBV6-5,CASSRGTENTEAFF,TGTGCCAGCAGCCGCGGGACAGAGAACACTGAAGCTTTCTTT
-,TRBD1,TRBJ1-4,TRBV5-1,CASSHRDRGNEKLFF,TGCGCCAGCAGCCACCGGGACAGGGGAAATGAAAAACTGTTTTTT
once,-,TRBJ2-7,TRBV5-1,CASSLSGLGEQYF,TGCGCCAGCAGCTTGTCGGGTTTAGGCGAGCAGTACTTC
-,TRBD2,TRBJ2-5,TRBV4-1,CASSQDRSPQGLAGEETQYF,TGCGCCAGCAGCCAAGATCGGTCGCCCCAGGGACTAGCGGGAGAGGAGACCCAGTACTTC
-,-,TRBJ2-5,TRBV28,CASSQTSNQETQYF,TGTGCCAGCAGTCAGACATCAAACCAAGAGACCCAGTACTTC
-,-,TRBJ2-1,TRBV21-1,CASSKGRPPLDRIPYNEQFF,TGTGCCAGCAGCAAAGGGAGGCCTCCCCTCGACAGGATACCATACAATGAGCAGTTCTTC
once,TRBD1,TRBJ2-3,TRBV5-1,CASSRGDRATDTQYF,TGCGCCAGCAGCCGCGGGGACAGGGCAACAGATACGCAGTATTTT
-,TRBD1,TRBJ2-1,TRBV18,CASSFEQGYNEQFF,TGTGCCAGCTCCTTCGAACAGGGGTACAATGAGCAGTTCTTC
-,TRBD1,TRBJ2-7,TRBV6-1,CASSAGQGAIYEQYF,TGTGCCAGCAGTGCGGGACAGGGGGCGATCTACGAGCAGTACTTC
-,TRBD1,TRBJ1-5,TRBV28,CASSLPGQGYQPQHF,TGTGCCAGCAGCTTACCGGGACAGGGGTATCAGCCCCAGCATTTT
-,-,TRBJ1-2,TRBV7-9,CASSHDFLASYGYTF,TGTGCCAGCAGCCACGACTTTCTGGCGAGCTATGGCTACACCTTC
-,-,TRBJ1-2,TRBV18,CASSLSTVNYGYTF,TGTGCCAGCTCACTTTCGACAGTCAACTATGGCTACACCTTC
-,TRBD1,TRBJ2-1,TRBV18,CASSLGQDNEQFF,TGTGCCAGCTCACTAGGACAGGACAATGAGCAGTTCTTC
-,-,TRBJ1-1,TRBV19,CASSPRGDPEAFF,TGTGCCAGTAGTCCGCGGGGGGACCCTGAAGCTTTCTTT
once,-,TRBJ1-5,TRBV7-9,CASSPTGSHQPQHF,TGTGCCAGCAGCCCAACAGGGTCCCATCAGCCCCAGCATTTT
-,-,TRBJ2-7,TRBV28,CASSPPGLRIYEQYF,TGTGCCAGCAGTCCTCCGGGACTGAGAATCTACGAGCAGTACTTC
-,TRBD1,TRBJ2-5,TRBV7-2,CASTKSGTGGLETQYF,TGTGCCAGCACCAAGTCCGGGACAGGGGGCTTAGAGACCCAGTACTTC
-,TRBD1,TRBJ1-2,TRBV2,CASSVHRGLMGYTF,TGTGCCAGCAGTGTCCACAGGGGGCTTATGGGCTACACCTTC
-,-,TRBJ2-2,TRBV5-4,CASSPEVWSRNTGELFF,TGTGCCAGCAGCCCCGAGGTTTGGAGCCGGAACACCGGGGAGCTGTTTTTT
-,TRBD2,TRBJ2-4,TRBV7-9,CASSSGTSAKNIQYF,TGTGCCAGCAGCTCCGGGACTAGCGCCAAAAACATTCAGTACTTC
-,TRBD2,TRBJ2-2,TRBV10-1,CASSESGTSGIRELFF,TGCGCCAGCAGTGAGTCAGGGACTAGCGGGATCCGGGAGCTGTTTTTT
-,TRBD1,TRBJ1-5,TRBV19,CASRQGAVSYQPQHF,TGTGCCAGTAGGCAGGGGGCGGTGAGTTATCAGCCCCAGCATTTT
-,TRBD2,TRBJ2-1,TRBV6-6,CASSPSGTSGRNEQFF,TGTGCCAGCAGTCCGAGCGGGACTAGCGGGAGGAATGAGCAGTTCTTC
-,TRBD1,TRBJ2-7,TRBV14,CASSSFGDRDLNHDYEQYF,TGTGCCAGCAGCTCTTTCGGGGACAGGGATTTGAATCATGACTACGAGCAGTACTTC
once,-,TRBJ2-5,TRBV27,CASSLSLAETQYF,TGTGCCAGCAGTTTATCGCTAGCCGAGACCCAGTACTTC
-,TRBD2,TRBJ2-3,TRBV18,CASSPPAGGGSDTQYF,TGTGCCAGCTCACCACCAGCCGGGGGAGGGTCAGATACGCAGTATTTT
-,TRBD2,TRBJ2-3,TRBV5-1,CASSSGLAGVTDTQYF,TGCGCCAGCAGCTCTGGACTAGCGGGAGTCACAGATACGCAGTATTTT
-,-,TRBJ2-5,TRBV6-6,CASSYRSQETQYF,TGTGCCAGCAGTTACCGCAGTCAAGAGACCCAGTACTTC
-,-,TRBJ2-6,TRBV18,CASPPLAGANVLTF,TGTGCCAGCCCGCCCCTAGCCGGGGCCAACGTCCTGACTTTC
-,-,TRBJ2-3,TRBV6-1,CASRSGENTDTQYF,TGTGCCAGCAGATCAGGGGAAAACACAGATACGCAGTATTTT
-,TRBD2,TRBJ2-7,TRBV29-1,CSVELAGEEQYF,TGCAGCGTTGAACTAGCGGGGGAAGAGCAGTACTTC
-,-,TRBJ2-3,TRBV7-6,CASGQRITDTQYF,TGTGCTTCTGGGCAGCGGATCACAGATACGCAGTATTTT
-,-,TRBJ2-1,TRBV4-3,CASSQDGTGYNEQFF,TGCGCCAGCAGCCAAGATGGCACAGGGTACAATGAGCAGTTCTTC
-,-,TRBJ2-3,TRBV30,CAWSRNPVDRTSTDTQYF,TGTGCCTGGAGTAGGAACCCCGTTGACAGGACAAGCACAGATACGCAGTATTTT
-,TRBD2,TRBJ2-1,TRBV9,CASSGRTSGTYNEQFF,TGTGCCAGCAGCGGAAGGACTAGCGGAACATACAATGAGCAGTTCTTC
-,-,TRBJ2-1,TRBV28,CASNPPAGRYNEQFF,TGTGCCAGCAATCCACCTGCGGGCCGGTACAATGAGCAGTTCTTC
-,-,TRBJ1-1,TRBV18,CASSRTANTEAFF,TGTGCCAGCTCTAGGACAGCGAACACTGAAGCTTTCTTT
-,TRBD1,TRBJ2-7,TRBV27,CASGARTGDEQYF,TGTGCCAGCGGTGCGCGGACAGGGGACGAGCAGTACTTC
-,TRBD2,TRBJ2-1,TRBV7-9,CASSFAGLAGGSSYNEQFF,TGTGCCAGCAGCTTCGCGGGACTAGCGGGAGGCAGCTCCTACAATGAGCAGTTCTTC
-,TRBD2,TRBJ2-7,TRBV28,CASTERTSGLAVSEQYF,TGTGCCAGCACCGAAAGGACTAGCGGGTTAGCCGTCTCCGAGCAGTACTTC
-,-,TRBJ2-7,TRBV6-5,CASSSRRGSYEQYF,TGTGCCAGCAGTTCCCGCAGGGGCTCCTACGAGCAGTACTTC
-,TRBD2,TRBJ2-5,TRBV19,CASSTGLAGETQYF,TGTGCCAGTAGTACGGGACTAGCGGGAGAGACCCAGTACTTC